The 22 T cell receptor beta chains listed next were all sequenced from one sample in a study of blood T cells in healthy people across ages. A second PCR of roughly 7 to 11 cycles used a sample-barcoded 5' primer and a J-beta primer mix. TCRdb recomputed calls from the 5' RACE reads with MiXCR, one row per CDR3 protein. The top ten hold under 20% of the sample, which has hundreds of thousands of distinct CDR3 sequences, approximately 44% seen once. The specimen was blood. Receptor source: a man in his 60s in good health.

Only a few counts were recorded for this clonotype. Relative to the germline gene, one junction end is altered; a read error may explain this. The chain combines TRBV3-1 with TRBJ2-7; D unresolved. The CDR3 length is 14 residues. CDR1 is LGHDT, CDR2 YNNKEL, per germline (reference sequence). The CDR3 DNA reads as TGCGCCAGCAGCCAAGATCCTAGCTCCTACGAGCAGTACTTC. It codes for CASSQDPSSYEQYF.

This clonotype was counted a few times. V gene TRBV2 combines with J gene TRBJ2-3; 9 bases map to TRBD2. The CDR3 totals 16 residues. Trimming cost V 0 bases and J 9 bases; bases outside gene matches: 10. Germline CDR1 SNHLY, CDR2 FYNNEI. The CDR3, as DNA: TGTGCCAGCAGTGAAGCCGGCGGGGGGGAGCCATGGACGCAGTATTTT. It is translated as CASSEAGGGEPWTQYF.

The rearrangement links TRBV29-1 to TRBJ1-1; D is unresolved. Germline V lookup: CDR1 SQVTM, CDR2 ANQGSEA. V was trimmed by 6 bases and J by 1 base, leaving 9 bases between them. The CDR3 extends over 12 amino acids. CDR3 region: CSVGWGNTEAFF. The CDR3, as DNA: TGCAGCGTGGGGTGGGGGAACACTGAAGCTTTCTTT.

This clonotype was counted ten times or more. This chain joins TRBV12-3 or TRBV12-4 and TRBJ2-1; D ambiguous. There are 12 residues in the CDR3. V was pared by 2 bases and J by 2 bases, with 1 base between. The CDR3 nucleotides are TGTGCCAGCAGTTTAACCTACAATGAGCAGTTCTTC. Amino acids: CASSLTYNEQFF.

The chain recombines TRBV15 with TRBJ2-5; no definite D call. Trimming pared 4 bases from V and 0 bases from J, leaving 9 bases between. The germline gives CDR1 LNHNV, CDR2 YYDKDF (reference sequence). The CDR3 covers 14 residues. CDR3 amino acids: CATSTGSHQETQYF. The CDR3 bases are TGTGCCACCAGCACAGGATCCCACCAAGAGACCCAGTACTTC.

As concerns this clonotype: A read error may account for a junction end that differs from germline. The chain couples TRBV20-1 to TRBJ2-5, with D unresolved. The CDR3 runs 12 residues. Germline V gene lookup returns CDR1 DFQATT and CDR2 SNEGSKA (reference sequence). CDR3 DNA sequence: TGCAGTGCTTTTCGAGCCAAAGAGACCCGGTACTTC. This translates into CSAFRAKETRYF.

The chain combines TRBV29-1 with TRBJ1-2; 10 bases map to TRBD1. V shed 3 bases, J shed 2 bases, and the junction held 3 bases outside the gene matches. The CDR3 has 14 amino acids. In germline, CDR1 is SQVTM, CDR2 ANQGSEA. CDR3 sequence reads: CSVDLGQGNYGYTF. CDR3 sequence (DNA): TGCAGCGTTGACTTGGGACAGGGGAACTATGGCTACACCTTC.

V is TRBV29-1 and J is TRBJ2-5; the match to TRBD2 covers 7 bases. Germline CDR1 SQVTM, CDR2 ANQGSEA. CDR3 length equals 11 residues. V trimming: 6 bases; J trimming: 3 bases; junction bases outside the gene matches: 1. CDR3 sequence: CSVAGEETQYF. The CDR3 nucleotides read TGCAGCGTCGCGGGGGAAGAGACCCAGTACTTC.

The V and J genes are TRBV4-1 and TRBJ2-5; D ambiguous. The CDR3 runs 15 residues. CDR1 and CDR2 from the germline V gene are MGHRA and YSYEKL. V lost 3 bases and J 0 bases, leaving 11 bases between the germline ends. The CDR3 sequence: CASSHLFSYQETQYF. The CDR3 DNA is TGCGCCAGCAGCCACCTATTCTCGTACCAAGAGACCCAGTACTTC.

This clonotype was counted between two and nine times. J is TRBJ1-1 and V is TRBV20-1; D gene unclear. The V gene's germline CDR1 is DFQATT and CDR2 SNEGSKA (reference sequence). Trimming removed 3 bases at V and 2 bases at J, with 13 bases between. The CDR3 runs 14 residues. This CDR3 is CSASVPGLNTEAFF. CDR3 in DNA: TGCAGTGCTAGCGTCCCTGGACTTAACACTGAAGCTTTCTTT.

The rearrangement uses TRBV11-2 and TRBJ2-7; either TRBD1 or TRBD2 may fit D (6 bases each). Trimming took 2 bases from V and 3 from J, leaving 14 bases between them. CDR1 and CDR2 (germline): SGHAT, FQNNGV. This CDR3 spans 15 amino acids. CDR3 sequence (DNA): TGTGCCAGCAGCTTAAGGGGGGTCGGGTTCTACGAGCAGTACTTC. Encoded protein: CASSLRGVGFYEQYF.

The genes are TRBV7-2 and TRBJ2-7, with 9 positions matching TRBD1. In germline, CDR1 is SGHTA, CDR2 FQGNSA. Unmatched junction bases numbered 11, after V lost 5 bases and J lost 3 bases. The CDR3 length is 16 residues. DNA of the CDR3: TGTGCCAGCAGCAAATTTACAGGGGGCTATATCTACGAGCAGTACTTC. Its protein product is CASSKFTGGYIYEQYF. Together with reference TRBV7-2 and TRBJ2-7, the CDR3 gives the full variable domain: GAGVSQSPSNKVTEKGKDVELRCDPISGHTALYWYRQSLGQGLEFLIYFQGNSAPDKSGLPSDRFSAERTGGSVSTLTIQRTQQEDSAVYLCASSKFTGGYIYEQYFGPGTRLTVT.

Turning to this clonotype: The missing conserved phenylalanine or tryptophan at the end of this CDR3 makes a read error likely. This chain uses TRBV6-5 with TRBJ2-1; 13 bases agree with TRBD2. J lost 9 bases, V lost 10 bases, and 9 bases had no gene match. The CDR3 sequence is 14 residues long. Germline V gene data show CDR1 as MNHEY and CDR2 as SVGAGI. The CDR3 here is CATLLAGGRSEQFS. The CDR3 DNA is TGTGCCACATTACTAGCGGGGGGGCGGAGTGAGCAGTTCTCC.

The chain is built from TRBV6-2 or TRBV6-3 and TRBJ2-1, with TRBD1 as a possible D gene (6 bases). V shed 5 bases and J shed 5 bases, with 13 bases lying between them. Per germline, CDR1 MNHEY and CDR2 SVGEGT. The CDR3 has 14 amino acids. The CDR3 spells CASSGGQRHNEQFF. The CDR3 DNA is TGTGCCAGCAGTGGCGGACAGCGGCACAATGAGCAGTTCTTC.

The chain carries TRBV9 and TRBJ1-1, with 8 bases lining up with TRBD1. The CDR3 loop spans 15 amino acids. Germline values: CDR1 SGDLS, CDR2 YYNGEE. V shed 1 base, J shed 4 bases, and the junction held 6 bases outside the gene matches. CDR3 in amino acids: CASSVLGTGSTEAFF. In DNA form, the CDR3 reads TGTGCCAGCAGCGTATTAGGGACAGGCAGCACTGAAGCTTTCTTT.

The chain uses TRBV24-1 and TRBJ2-7; D remains ambiguous. The CDR3 loop spans 12 amino acids. The V end was cut by 2 bases, the J end by 7 bases, with 8 bases between. CDR1 is KGHDR, CDR2 SFDVKD, per germline. For the CDR3, the DNA is TGTGCCACCAGTGATTACCTGGGGGAGCAGTACTTC. Its translation is CATSDYLGEQYF.

Written as DNA, the CDR3 is TGTGCCAGCAGCTACGCCCAGTTTAACACTGAAGCTTTCTTT. It codes for CASSYAQFNTEAFF. V gene TRBV3-1 combines with J gene TRBJ1-1; no definite D call. CDR1 is LGHDT and CDR2 is YNNKEL in the germline V gene (reference sequence). The CDR3 runs to 14 residues. V was shortened by 5 bases and J by 2 bases, with 12 bases between the two germline ends.

The chain recombines TRBV24-1 with TRBJ2-2; 8 bases match TRBD2. Germline CDR1 reads KGHDR; CDR2 reads SFDVKD. The ends lost 11 bases at V and 4 bases at J; junction bases unmatched: 8. The CDR3 runs 14 residues. CDR3 in amino acids: CAISKAGGTGELFF. The DNA of the CDR3 is TGTGCCATTTCGAAGGCGGGGGGCACCGGGGAGCTGTTTTTT.

The genes are TRBV4-1 and TRBJ2-7, with 11 bases matching TRBD1. With 2 bases clipped from V and 3 bases from J, the junction kept 9 bases outside the gene matches. This CDR3 is built from 17 residues. Germline values: CDR1 MGHRA, CDR2 YSYEKL. The CDR3 spells CASSQPAGTGGLYEQYF. In nucleotides, the CDR3 is TGCGCCAGCAGCCAACCTGCCGGGACAGGGGGTCTCTACGAGCAGTACTTC.

V is TRBV4-3 and J is TRBJ2-7, with D unresolved. Trimming took 4 bases from V and 2 from J, leaving 12 bases between them. In germline, CDR1 is LGHNA, CDR2 YSLEER. This CDR3 is built from 14 residues. In DNA, the CDR3 is TGCGCCAGCAGCCCTTACGACGGAGCCTACGAGCAGTACTTC. Translation: CASSPYDGAYEQYF.

This clonotype was observed a few times. V is TRBV27 and J is TRBJ2-5; 8 bases agree with TRBD2. From germline, CDR1 is MNHEY and CDR2 SMNVEV (reference sequence). V gave up 5 bases and J gave up 4 bases; unmatched junction bases: 12. The CDR3 totals 16 residues. CDR3: CASSLLGSGGGETQYF. The CDR3 DNA reads TGTGCCAGCAGTCTACTCGGGAGCGGGGGAGGAGAGACCCAGTACTTC.

This clonotype was observed a few times. The chain uses TRBV5-6 and TRBJ1-6, with 8 bases fitting TRBD1. Germline lookup yields CDR1 SGHDT and CDR2 YYEEEE. V shed 1 base, J shed 7 bases, and the junction held 1 base outside the gene matches. The CDR3 covers 14 residues. The CDR3 loop is CASSLTGGNSPLHF. In nucleotides, the CDR3 is TGTGCCAGCAGCTTGACAGGGGGAAATTCACCCCTCCACTTT. Supplemented by reference TRBV5-6 and TRBJ1-6, the full variable domain reads DAGVTQSPTHLIKTRGQQVTLRCSPKSGHDTVSWYQQALGQGPQFIFQYYEEEERQRGNFPDRFSGHQFPNYSSELNVNALLLGDSALYLCASSLTGGNSPLHFGNGTRLTVT.